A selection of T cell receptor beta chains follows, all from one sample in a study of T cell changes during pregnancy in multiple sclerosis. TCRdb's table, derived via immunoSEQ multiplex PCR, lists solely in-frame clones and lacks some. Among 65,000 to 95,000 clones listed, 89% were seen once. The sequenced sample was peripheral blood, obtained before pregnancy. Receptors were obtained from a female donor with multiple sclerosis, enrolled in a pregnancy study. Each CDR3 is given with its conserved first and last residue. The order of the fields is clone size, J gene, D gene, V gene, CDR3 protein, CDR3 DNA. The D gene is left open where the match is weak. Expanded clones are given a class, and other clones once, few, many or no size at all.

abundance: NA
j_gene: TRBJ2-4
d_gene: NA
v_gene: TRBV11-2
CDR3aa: CASSQWGVNIQYF
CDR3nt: TGTGCCAGCAGTCAATGGGGGGTGAACATTCAGTACTTC

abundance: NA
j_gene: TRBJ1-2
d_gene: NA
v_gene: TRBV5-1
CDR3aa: CGTMATPGAYGYTF
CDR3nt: TGCGGGACTATGGCAACCCCTGGGGCCTATGGCTACACCTTC

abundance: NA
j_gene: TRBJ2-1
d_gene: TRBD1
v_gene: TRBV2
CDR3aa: CASRQGVGYNEQFF
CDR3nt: TGTGCCAGCAGACAGGGGGTAGGATACAATGAGCAGTTCTTC

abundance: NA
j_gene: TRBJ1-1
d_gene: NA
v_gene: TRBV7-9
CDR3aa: CASSLSQGSTEAFF
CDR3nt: TGTGCCAGCAGCTTGAGTCAGGGAAGCACTGAAGCTTTCTTT

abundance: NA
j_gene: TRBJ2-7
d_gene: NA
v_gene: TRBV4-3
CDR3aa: CASSRVGASYEQYF
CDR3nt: TGCGCCAGCAGCCGCGTTGGGGCTTCCTACGAGCAGTACTTC

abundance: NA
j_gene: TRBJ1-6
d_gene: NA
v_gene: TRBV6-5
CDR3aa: CASSYSQAFYLSPLHF
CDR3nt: TGTGCCAGCAGTTACTCGCAGGCCTTCTATCTTTCACCCCTCCACTTT

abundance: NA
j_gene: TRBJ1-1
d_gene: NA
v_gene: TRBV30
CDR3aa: CAWSWGGEAFF
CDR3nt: TGTGCCTGGAGTTGGGGAGGTGAAGCTTTCTTT

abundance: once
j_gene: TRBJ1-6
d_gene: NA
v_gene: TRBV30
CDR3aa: CAWRVANSALGEDSPLHF
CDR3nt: TGTGCCTGGAGGGTCGCGAATTCAGCGCTAGGGGAGGATTCACCCCTCCACTTT

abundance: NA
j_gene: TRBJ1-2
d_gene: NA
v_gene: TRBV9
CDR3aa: CASSAGTPNYGYTF
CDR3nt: TGTGCCAGCAGCGCTGGGACACCTAACTATGGCTACACCTTC

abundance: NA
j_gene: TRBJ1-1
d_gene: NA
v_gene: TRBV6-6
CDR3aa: CASSLGGDTEAFF
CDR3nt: TGTGCCAGCAGCTTAGGGGGGGACACTGAAGCTTTCTTT

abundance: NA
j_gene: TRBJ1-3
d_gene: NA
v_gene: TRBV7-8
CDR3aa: CASSFAGQSSGNTIYF
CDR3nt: TGTGCCAGCAGCTTTGCAGGGCAGAGCTCTGGAAACACCATATATTTT

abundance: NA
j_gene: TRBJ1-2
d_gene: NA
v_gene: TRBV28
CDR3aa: CASRYRDYDGYTF
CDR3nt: TGTGCCAGCAGGTACCGGGACTACGATGGCTACACCTTC

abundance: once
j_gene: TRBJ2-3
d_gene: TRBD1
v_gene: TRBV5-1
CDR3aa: CASSQQGAGDTQYF
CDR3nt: TGCGCCAGCAGCCAACAGGGGGCGGGAGATACGCAGTATTTT

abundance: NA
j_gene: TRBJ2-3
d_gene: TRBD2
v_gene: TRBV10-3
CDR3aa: CAISAGTSPDTQYF
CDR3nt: TGTGCCATCAGTGCCGGGACTAGCCCAGATACGCAGTATTTT

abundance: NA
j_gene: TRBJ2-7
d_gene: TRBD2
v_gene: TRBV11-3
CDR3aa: CASSPGGGHEQYF
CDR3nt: TGTGCCAGCAGCCCGGGGGGTGGACACGAGCAGTACTTC

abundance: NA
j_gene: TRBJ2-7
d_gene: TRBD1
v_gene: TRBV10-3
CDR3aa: CAISNRGLSYEQYF
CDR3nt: TGTGCCATCAGTAACAGGGGGCTGTCCTACGAGCAGTACTTC

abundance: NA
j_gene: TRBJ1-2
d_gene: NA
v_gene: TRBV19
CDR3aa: CASRGDNYGYTF
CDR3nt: TGTGCCAGTAGGGGCGACAACTATGGCTACACCTTC

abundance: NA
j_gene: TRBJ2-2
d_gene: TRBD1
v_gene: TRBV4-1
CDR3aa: CASSQGSGTGLTGELFF
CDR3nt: TGCGCCAGCAGCCAAGGGTCGGGGACAGGCCTCACCGGGGAGCTGTTTTTT

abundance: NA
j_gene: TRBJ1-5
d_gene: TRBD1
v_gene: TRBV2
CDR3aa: CASKGQGGQPQHF
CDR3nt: TGTGCCAGCAAGGGGCAGGGGGGTCAGCCCCAGCATTTT

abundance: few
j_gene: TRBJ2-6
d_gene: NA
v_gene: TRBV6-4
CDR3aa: CASSDRGGANVLTF
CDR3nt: TGTGCCAGCAGTGACAGGGGGGGGGCCAACGTCCTGACTTTC

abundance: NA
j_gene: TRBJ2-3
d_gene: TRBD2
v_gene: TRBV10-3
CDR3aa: CAISARTGGLEDTQYF
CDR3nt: TGTGCCATCAGTGCAAGGACGGGGGGGTTAGAAGATACGCAGTATTTT

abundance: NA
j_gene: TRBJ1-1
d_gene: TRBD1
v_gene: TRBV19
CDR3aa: CASSTYRGHAEAFF
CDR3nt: TGTGCCAGTAGTACTTACAGGGGGCATGCTGAAGCTTTCTTT

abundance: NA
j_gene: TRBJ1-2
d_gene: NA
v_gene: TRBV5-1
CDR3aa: CASSPEGGFYGYTF
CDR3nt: TGCGCCAGCAGCCCGGAGGGAGGGTTCTATGGCTACACCTTC

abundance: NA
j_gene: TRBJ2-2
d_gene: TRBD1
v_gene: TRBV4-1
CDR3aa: CASSPRQGRSKTGELFF
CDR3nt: TGCGCCAGCAGCCCGCGACAGGGGAGGTCGAAAACCGGGGAGCTGTTTTTT

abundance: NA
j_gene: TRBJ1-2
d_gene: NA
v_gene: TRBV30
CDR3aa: CAWKRVYGGYTF
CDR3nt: TGTGCCTGGAAGAGGGTCTACGGTGGCTACACCTTC

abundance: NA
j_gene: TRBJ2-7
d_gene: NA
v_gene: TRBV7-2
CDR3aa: CASSLGADSYEQYF
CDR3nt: TGTGCCAGCAGCTTAGGGGCAGATTCCTACGAGCAGTACTTC

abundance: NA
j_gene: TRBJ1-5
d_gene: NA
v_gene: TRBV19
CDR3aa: CASSRSGYNQPQHF
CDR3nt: TGTGCCAGTAGTAGGAGCGGATACAATCAGCCCCAGCATTTT

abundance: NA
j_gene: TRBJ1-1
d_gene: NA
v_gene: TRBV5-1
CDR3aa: CASSFVLNTEAFF
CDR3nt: TGCGCCAGCAGCTTCGTCTTGAACACTGAAGCTTTCTTT

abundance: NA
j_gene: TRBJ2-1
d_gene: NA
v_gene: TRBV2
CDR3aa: CASTYSGNEQFF
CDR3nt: TGTGCCAGCACCTATTCGGGTAATGAGCAGTTCTTC

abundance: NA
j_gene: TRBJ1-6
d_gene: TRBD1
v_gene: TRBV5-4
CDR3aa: CASSFGDRGNSPLHF
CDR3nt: TGTGCCAGCAGCTTTGGGGACAGGGGGAATTCACCCCTCCACTTT

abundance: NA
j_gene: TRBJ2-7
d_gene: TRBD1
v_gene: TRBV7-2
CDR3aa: CASSYGTGGNYEQYF
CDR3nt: TGTGCCAGCAGCTACGGGACAGGGGGGAATTACGAGCAGTACTTC

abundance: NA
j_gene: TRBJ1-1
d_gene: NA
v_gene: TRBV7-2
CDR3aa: CASSLGRGGTEAFF
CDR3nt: TGTGCCAGCAGCTTAGGGCGGGGAGGGACTGAAGCTTTCTTT

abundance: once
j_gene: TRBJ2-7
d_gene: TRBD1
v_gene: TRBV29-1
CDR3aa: CSVRGQPYEQYF
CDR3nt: TGCAGCGTTAGGGGACAGCCCTACGAGCAGTACTTC

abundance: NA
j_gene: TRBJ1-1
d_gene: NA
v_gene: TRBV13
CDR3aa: CASSLAWGGYTEAFF
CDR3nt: TGTGCCAGCAGCTTAGCGTGGGGGGGGTACACTGAAGCTTTCTTT

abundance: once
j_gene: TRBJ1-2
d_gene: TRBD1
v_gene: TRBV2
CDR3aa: CASRGQVHYGYTF
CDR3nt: TGTGCCAGCAGGGGACAGGTACACTATGGCTACACCTTC

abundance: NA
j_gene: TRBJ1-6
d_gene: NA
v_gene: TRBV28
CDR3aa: CASSQGLGYNSPLHF
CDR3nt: TGTGCCAGCAGTCAGGGCTTAGGGTATAATTCACCCCTCCACTTT

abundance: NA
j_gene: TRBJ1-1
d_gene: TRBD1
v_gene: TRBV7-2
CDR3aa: CASSFQGARAFF
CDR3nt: TGTGCCAGCAGCTTCCAGGGGGCGAGGGCTTTCTTT

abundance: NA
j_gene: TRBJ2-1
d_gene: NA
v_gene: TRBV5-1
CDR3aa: CASSLAGGPNNEQFF
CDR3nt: TGCGCCAGCAGCTTGGCCGGGGGGCCTAACAATGAGCAGTTCTTC

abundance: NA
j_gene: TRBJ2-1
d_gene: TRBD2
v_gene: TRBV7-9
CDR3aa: CASSARGGGENEQFF
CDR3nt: TGTGCCAGCAGCGCAAGGGGCGGGGGGGAGAATGAGCAGTTCTTC

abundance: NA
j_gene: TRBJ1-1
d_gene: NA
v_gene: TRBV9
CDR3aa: CASTPTSGLGTEAFF
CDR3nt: TGTGCCAGCACCCCGACGTCAGGGTTGGGCACTGAAGCTTTCTTT

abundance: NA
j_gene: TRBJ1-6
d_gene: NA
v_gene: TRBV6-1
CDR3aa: CASSEESSPLHF
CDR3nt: TGTGCCAGCAGTGAAGAAAGCTCACCCCTCCACTTT

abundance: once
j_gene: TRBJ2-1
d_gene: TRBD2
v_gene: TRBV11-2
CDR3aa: CASSLGAGSYNEQFF
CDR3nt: TGTGCCAGCAGCTTGGGAGCGGGGTCCTACAATGAGCAGTTCTTC

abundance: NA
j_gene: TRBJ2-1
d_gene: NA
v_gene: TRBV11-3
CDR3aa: CASSIRKEEQFF
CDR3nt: TGTGCCAGCAGCATAAGAAAGGAGGAGCAGTTCTTC

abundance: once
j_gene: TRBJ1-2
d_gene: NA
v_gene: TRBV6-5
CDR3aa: CASSYDGTNYGYTF
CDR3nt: TGTGCCAGCAGTTACGACGGGACTAACTATGGCTACACCTTC

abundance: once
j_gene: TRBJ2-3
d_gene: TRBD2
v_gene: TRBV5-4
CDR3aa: CASSRGGTSYTDTQYF
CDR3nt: TGTGCCAGCAGCCGCGGGGGGACTAGCTACACAGATACGCAGTATTTT

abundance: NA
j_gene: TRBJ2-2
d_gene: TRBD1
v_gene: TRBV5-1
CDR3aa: CASRDREYTGELFF
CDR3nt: TGCGCCAGTAGGGACAGGGAATACACCGGGGAGCTGTTTTTT

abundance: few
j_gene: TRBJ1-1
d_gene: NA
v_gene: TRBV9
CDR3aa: CASSVTVNTEAFF
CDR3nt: TGTGCCAGCAGCGTGACAGTGAACACTGAAGCTTTCTTT